The T cell receptor (beta chain) described here comes from a study of blood T cells in healthy people across ages. CDR3 size: 11 residues. V lost 4 bases to trimming and J lost 4 bases, with 6 bases between them. Germline V gene lookup returns CDR1 DFQATT and CDR2 SNEGSKA (reference sequence). Using a J-beta primer mix together with a sample-barcoded 5' primer, a second PCR was run for roughly 6 to 12 cycles. Via MiXCR, TCRdb re-called the 5' RACE reads, giving one row per CDR3 protein. Of about 650,000 distinct CDR3 sequences listed, 52% are singletons. No fewer than 5 micrograms of total RNA were isolated from every sample.

The clonotype comes from a woman of 80 years or more in good health. The chain couples TRBV20-1 to TRBJ2-3; the D is unclear. The source material was blood. CDR3 residues: CSATHADTQYF. In DNA form, the CDR3 reads TGCAGTGCTACTCACGCAGATACGCAGTATTTT.